The present TCR beta chain was sequenced within a study of human T cells and chemical hapten exposure. The CDR3 runs 13 residues. V gave up 5 bases and J gave up 9 bases, with 15 bases separating them. Unique molecular identifiers were affixed to discrete cDNA molecules within the library. TCRdb reanalysed the RACE reads using MiXCR and keeps one entry per CDR3 protein. Found here are more than 85,000 distinct CDR3 sequences, 8.5% of them singletons; the top ten hold 2% to 3%. Indicated time point: pre-sensitization, week 0. Described treatment: therapeutic diphenylcyclopropenone sensitization with weekly scalp DPC. This clonotype was observed a few times. Its antigen is undetermined. Study-level results: Clustering by CDR3 similarity yielded significantly more large clusters from expanded TCRs than controls. Counts of expanded TCRs (at PT1) showed a positive correlation with patch test score.

The chain links TRBV12-3 or TRBV12-4 to TRBJ2-3, with D possibly matching TRBD2 (6 bases). Sequencing used whole blood, obtained in connection with sensitization to the hapten diphenylcyclopropenone (DPC). The receptor was derived from a man between 35 and 55 years old with alopecia areata. Some clones in this sample may be carry-over from other donors' samples. CDR3 loop: CASSTPGLPTQYF. CDR3 bases: TGTGCCAGCAGTACCCCGGGACTCCCGACGCAGTATTTT.